The 2 T cell receptor beta chains listed next were all sequenced from one sample in a study of human T cells and chemical hapten exposure. MiXCR, run by TCRdb on the RACE reads, gives a single entry per CDR3 protein. The sample holds about 92,000 distinct CDR3 sequences, approximately 10% seen once. The time point: patch test 3, about 24 weeks after DPC sensitization. Noted treatment: therapeutic diphenylcyclopropenone sensitization with weekly scalp DPC. The specimen comprised whole blood, sampled in connection with sensitization to the hapten diphenylcyclopropenone (DPC). The receptors derive from a woman in her twenties or thirties with alopecia areata. Some clones in this sample may be carry-over from other donors' samples.

This clonotype came up many times. This chain links TRBV7-6 with TRBJ2-1; TRBD1 is a possible D gene (5 bases). The length of the CDR3 is 16 residues. In germline, CDR1 is SGHVS, CDR2 FNYEAQ. The V end was cut by 0 bases, the J end by 6 bases, with 15 bases between. CDR3 DNA: TGTGCCAGCAGCTTAGCGCCGGACAAGCGCCGCAATGAGCAGTTCTTC. Residues: CASSLAPDKRRNEQFF.

This clonotype was observed a handful of times. This chain joins TRBV10-1 and TRBJ2-2; no firm D call. CDR3 length equals 17 residues. The V end was cut by 7 bases, the J end by 4 bases, with 22 bases between. Germline V CDR1 and CDR2: WNHNN, SYGVQD (reference sequence). The CDR3 DNA is TGCGCCAGCACTCGCTATCAACCCCTATTAGCCACCGGGGAGCTGTTTTTT. It is translated as CASTRYQPLLATGELFF.